This entry lists 15 T cell receptor beta chains sequenced from one sample in a study of T-cell reconstitution after alpha-beta-depleted transplantation in children. Unique molecular identifiers were used in preparing the TCRbeta library. TCRdb fed the PCR reads into MiXCR, producing one record per CDR3 protein. The data hold roughly 790,000 distinct CDR3 sequences, with roughly 15% observed a single time. The specimen was PBMCs, mostly from graft donor cells, collected 360 days after TCRalphabeta/CD19-depleted stem cell transplant. The origin of the receptors is a male patient under 18 who had a stem cell transplant for acute lymphoblastic leukemia, so the T cells may come from the graft donor.

This clonotype was seen only a few times. The chain uses TRBV7-2 and TRBJ2-7; 8 positions match TRBD2. Germline loops: CDR1 SGHTA, CDR2 FQGNSA. The CDR3 extends over 15 amino acids. J was trimmed by 3 bases and V by 4 bases; bases with no gene match: 8. DNA for the CDR3: TGTGCCAGCAGCTATCAAGCGGGAGCCTACTACGAGCAGTACTTC. It yields the protein CASSYQAGAYYEQYF.

In nucleotides, the CDR3 is TGTGCCATCAGTGAGTCTGATGGCCACGAATACTCCACAGATACGCAGTATTTT. The encoded protein is CAISESDGHEYSTDTQYF. The rearrangement joins TRBV10-3 to TRBJ2-3; no clear D gene. CDR1 is ENHRY, CDR2 SYGVKD, per germline. V shed 0 bases and J shed 2 bases, with 18 bases lying between them. The CDR3 sequence is 18 residues long.

V usage is TRBV12-3 or TRBV12-4 and J usage is TRBJ2-5; 7 positions match TRBD2. With V trimmed by 5 bases and J by 2 bases, 8 bases remained unmatched. This CDR3 has 15 amino acids. In DNA form, the CDR3 reads TGTGCCAGCAGTCGCGAAGCGGGATTTCAAGAGACCCAGTACTTC. As protein: CASSREAGFQETQYF.

The table lists this clonotype with a few counts. This rearrangement joins TRBV11-3 to TRBJ2-2; 10 bases align to TRBD2. CDR3 size: 17 residues. The germline V gene has CDR1 SGHNT and CDR2 YENEEA. Germline trimming cut 3 bases from V and 6 bases from J; bases unmatched to any gene: 10. The CDR3 bases are TGTGCCAGCAGCTTGTCCAAACTAGCGGGAAGCCCCGGGGAGCTGTTTTTT. It translates to CASSLSKLAGSPGELFF.

The V gene is TRBV20-1, the J gene TRBJ2-5; 7 positions agree with TRBD2. CDR1 is DFQATT, CDR2 SNEGSKA, per germline (reference sequence). The CDR3 has 16 residues. Trimming at V came to 0 bases and at J to 0 bases, leaving 7 bases not matched to a gene. DNA for the CDR3: TGCAGTGCTAGAGATCCCAGCGGGGCTTACCAAGAGACCCAGTACTTC. Translating it yields CSARDPSGAYQETQYF.

The rearrangement uses TRBV28 and TRBJ1-5; TRBD1 aligns across 7 bases. The CDR3 has 16 residues. The germline V gene encodes CDR1 MDHEN and CDR2 SYDVKM. The V segment lost 8 bases and the J segment 0 bases; nucleotides outside the gene matches: 10. CDR3 coding DNA: TGTGCCAGCCCGTTACCGGGACAGTATAGCAATCAGCCCCAGCATTTT. Amino acid sequence: CASPLPGQYSNQPQHF.

J is TRBJ2-7 and V is TRBV7-9; 7 nucleotides match TRBD2. V gave up 3 bases and J gave up 4 bases; unmatched junction bases: 12. CDR1 and CDR2 from the germline V gene are SEHNR and FQNEAQ (reference sequence). The CDR3 length is 16 residues. CDR3 sequence (DNA): TGTGCCAGCAGCTTTTCATCCCGGGGGGACCTTTACGAGCAGTACTTC. Translated, it gives CASSFSSRGDLYEQYF.

This chain connects TRBV24-1 to TRBJ2-5, with D perhaps TRBD1 (6 bases). This CDR3 has 14 residues. Trimming stripped 3 bases from V and 6 bases from J, with 13 bases between. From germline, CDR1 is KGHDR and CDR2 SFDVKD. CDR3 residues: CATSDLSRGKTQYF. The CDR3 DNA reads TGTGCCACCAGTGATCTGAGCAGGGGAAAGACCCAGTACTTC.

This clonotype was detected only a few times. The chain recombines TRBV20-1 with TRBJ2-4; D is tentatively TRBD1 or TRBD2 (5 bases each). The germline V and J ends were trimmed by 5 bases and 3 bases, with 20 bases remaining between them. This CDR3 is built from 16 residues. Looked up from germline, CDR1 is DFQATT and CDR2 is SNEGSKA (reference sequence). CDR3 residues: CSAPYQGARGKNIQYF. The CDR3 nucleotides read TGCAGTGCTCCTTACCAGGGTGCCCGGGGCAAAAACATTCAGTACTTC.

This clonotype has more than one count but fewer than ten. V is TRBV6-4 and J is TRBJ1-2; unclear D gene. The germline CDR1 and CDR2 sequences are MRHNA and SNTAGT. Trimming took off 4 bases at V and 2 bases at J, with 8 bases between the two ends. The CDR3 totals 13 residues. The CDR3 protein is CASSGGGNYGYTF. CDR3 nucleotide sequence: TGTGCCAGCAGTGGGGGAGGGAACTATGGCTACACCTTC.

This clonotype showed up many times. The genes are TRBV25-1 and TRBJ1-5, with unresolved D. V shed 4 bases and J shed 4 bases, with 11 bases lying between them. The CDR3 runs 14 residues. Germline V gives CDR1 MGHDK, CDR2 SYGVNS. CDR3 nucleotide sequence: TGTGCCAGCAGTGCCACGGGGTCAAATCAGCCCCAGCATTTT. Translated, it gives CASSATGSNQPQHF. The full variable domain, rest sourced from reference TRBV25-1 and TRBJ1-5, is EADIYQTPRYLVIGTGKKITLECSQTMGHDKMYWYQQDPGMELHLIHYSYGVNSTEKGDLSSESTVSRIRTEHFPLTLESARPSHTSQYLCASSATGSNQPQHFGDGTRLSIL.

This clonotype was counted only a few times. The J gene is TRBJ2-5, the V gene TRBV7-2; tentatively, D is TRBD2 (6 bases). The CDR3 is 13 residues long. Trimming removed 4 bases from V and 5 bases from J, with 11 bases in between. From germline, CDR1 is SGHTA and CDR2 FQGNSA. CDR3 in DNA: TGTGCCAGCAGCTACGGGACTTATGAGACCCAGTACTTC. It specifies CASSYGTYETQYF.

The chain employs TRBV12-3 or TRBV12-4 and TRBJ1-1; 8 bases fit TRBD1. V gave up 5 bases and J gave up 11 bases; unmatched junction bases: 10. The CDR3 is 13 residues long. The CDR3 nucleotides read TGTGCCAGCAGTCCGGGACAGGAGCGTTGGGCTTTCTTT. This translates into CASSPGQERWAFF.

This rearrangement joins TRBV5-5 to TRBJ2-1; TRBD1 matches at 9 bases. V lost 3 bases, J lost 16 bases, and 5 bases stayed unmatched. The CDR3 has 11 residues. CDR1 is SGHKS and CDR2 is YYEKEE in the germline V gene (reference sequence). The CDR3 region is CASSSGTGIFF. The CDR3 nucleotides read TGTGCCAGCAGCTCCGGGACAGGGATTTTCTTC. The full variable domain, completed using reference TRBV5-5 and TRBJ2-1, is DAGVTQSPTHLIKTRGQQVTLRCSPISGHKSVSWYQQVLGQGPQFIFQYYEKEERGRGNFPDRFSARQFPNYSSELNVNALLLGDSALYLCASSSGTGIFFGPGTRLTVL.

The chain recombines TRBV7-9 with TRBJ1-2; 10 bases map to TRBD1. Trimming cost V 5 bases and J 5 bases; bases outside gene matches: 14. The germline V gene has CDR1 SEHNR and CDR2 FQNEAQ (reference sequence). The CDR3 covers 17 residues. The CDR3 protein is CASSHVGKTGGWYGYTF. The CDR3 nucleotides are TGTGCCAGCAGCCATGTGGGGAAGACAGGGGGCTGGTATGGCTACACCTTC.